This TCR beta chain was recorded in a study of CD8+CD57+ T cells in acquired aplastic anemia. Study summary: Sorted CD4+ plus CD8+ cells gave DNA averaging about 3.2 ug.

This clonotype showed up many times. The antigen remains unidentified. Germline V gene sequence: CDR1 LNHDA, CDR2 SQIVND (reference sequence). The CDR3 totals 15 residues. Trimming removed 1 base from V and 3 bases from J; junction bases left unmatched: 3. Regarding the study as a whole: Researchers report that twenty-nine CD8+ CDR3 sequences appeared in both patients and controls. Controls did not differ significantly from patients in CD8+ Simpson's diversity.

The TCR beta profiling, which covered VDJ combination and CDR3 sequence, was carried out using genomic DNA as the template. TCRdb itself ran the reads through MiXCR, one entry per CDR3 protein. The sample records about 160,000 distinct CDR3 sequences, approximately 43% being singletons. This TCR came from a human donor in good health. Source material: sorted CD4+, CD8+, or CD8+CD57+ T cells (not recorded which) from PBMCs. The genes are TRBV19 and TRBJ1-5; 7 nucleotides agree with TRBD1. The DNA of the CDR3 is TGTGCCAGTAGTATAGGGGGGACAGTCAATCAGCCCCAGCATTTT. Its protein is CASSIGGTVNQPQHF.